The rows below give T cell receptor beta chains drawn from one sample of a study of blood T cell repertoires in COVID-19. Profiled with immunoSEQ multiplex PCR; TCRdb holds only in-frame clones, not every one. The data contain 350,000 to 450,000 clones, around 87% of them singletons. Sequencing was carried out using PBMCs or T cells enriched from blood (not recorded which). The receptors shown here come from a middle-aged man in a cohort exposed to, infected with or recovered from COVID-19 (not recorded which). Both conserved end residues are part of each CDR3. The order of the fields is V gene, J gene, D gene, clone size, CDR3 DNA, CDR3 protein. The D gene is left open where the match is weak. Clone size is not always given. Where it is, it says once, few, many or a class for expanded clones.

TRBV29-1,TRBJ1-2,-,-,TGCAGCGTTGTTGGGGGGGATGGCTACACCTTC,CSVVGGDGYTF
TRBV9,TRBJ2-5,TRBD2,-,TGTGCCAGCAGCGTAGCCGGGGGGATCACGGAGACCCAGTACTTC,CASSVAGGITETQYF
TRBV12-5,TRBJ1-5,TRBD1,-,TGTGCTAGTGCTGGGACAGGGTTCAATCAGCCCCAGCATTTT,CASAGTGFNQPQHF
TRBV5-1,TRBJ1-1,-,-,TGCGCCAGCAGCTCTGTTGGCACCGTGTTGTCTGAAGCTTTCTTT,CASSSVGTVLSEAFF
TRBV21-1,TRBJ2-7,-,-,TGTGCCAGCAGTGGACTAGCGGGAGTCCACGAGCAGTACTTC,CASSGLAGVHEQYF
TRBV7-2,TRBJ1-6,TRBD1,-,TGTGCCAGCAGCTTAGATACACAGGGGTATAATTCACCCCTCCACTTT,CASSLDTQGYNSPLHF
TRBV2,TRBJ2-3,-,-,TGTGCCACCAGGAAACAGGGACGCACAGATACGCAGTATTTT,CATRKQGRTDTQYF
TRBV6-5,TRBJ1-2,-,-,TGTGCCAGCCTCGCGGGCAGTGGCTACACCTTC,CASLAGSGYTF
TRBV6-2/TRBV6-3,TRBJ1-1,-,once,TGTGCCAGCAGTAACGGGTGGGGCCAACCCATGAACACTGAAGCTTTCTTT,CASSNGWGQPMNTEAFF
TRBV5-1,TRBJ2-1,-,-,TGCGCCAGCAGCTTGTTAGAGAAATACAATGAGCAGTTCTTC,CASSLLEKYNEQFF
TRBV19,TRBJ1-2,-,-,TGTGCCAGTAGTGCCTGGGACACCCCAAACTATGGCTACACCTTC,CASSAWDTPNYGYTF
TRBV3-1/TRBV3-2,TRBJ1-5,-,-,TGTGCCAGCAGCCAAGGGGGAGGAATCCATCAGCCCCAGCATTTT,CASSQGGGIHQPQHF
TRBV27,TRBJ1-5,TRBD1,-,TGTGCCAGCAGTTTATCAACGGGACAGGGCCCCACTGGGCCCCAGCATTTT,CASSLSTGQGPTGPQHF
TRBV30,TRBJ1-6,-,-,TGTGCCTGTGCCGTCCGTGGGCCTAATAATTCACCCCTCCACTTT,CACAVRGPNNSPLHF
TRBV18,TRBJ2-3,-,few,TGTGCCAGCTCACCACTAACGCGCGGGACGACAGATACGCAGTATTTT,CASSPLTRGTTDTQYF
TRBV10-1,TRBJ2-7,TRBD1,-,TGCGCCAGCAGTCGGGGGACAGGGGGTATATACGAGCAGTACTTC,CASSRGTGGIYEQYF
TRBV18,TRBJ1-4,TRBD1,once,TGTGCCAGCTCACACCGGGACAGAAGTAATGAAAAACTGTTTTTT,CASSHRDRSNEKLFF
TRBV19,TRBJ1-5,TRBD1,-,TGTGCCAGTAGTATCAGGACAGGGAACGATCAGCCCCAGCATTTT,CASSIRTGNDQPQHF
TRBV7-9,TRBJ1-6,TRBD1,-,TGTGCCAGCAGCCCAGGGGACAGGGGCAATTCACCCCTCCACTTT,CASSPGDRGNSPLHF
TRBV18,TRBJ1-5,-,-,TGTGCCAGCTCACCACAGGGCAGGGATCAGCCCCAGCATTTT,CASSPQGRDQPQHF
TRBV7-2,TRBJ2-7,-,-,TGTGCCAGCAGCTTAGATACCCTCGGTGGGGCTCCCTACGAGCAGTACTTC,CASSLDTLGGAPYEQYF
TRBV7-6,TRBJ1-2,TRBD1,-,TGTGCCAGCAGCTTCAAGCCAGGGGGCGATGACTATGGCTACACCTTC,CASSFKPGGDDYGYTF
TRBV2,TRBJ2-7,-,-,TGTGCCAGCAGTTTAGACAGGAGCTCCTACGAGCAGTACTTC,CASSLDRSSYEQYF
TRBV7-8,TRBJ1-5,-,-,TGTGCCAGCAGCTTAGCGCCGGTCACCCAGGGGCAGCCCCAGCATTTT,CASSLAPVTQGQPQHF
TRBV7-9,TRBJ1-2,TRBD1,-,TGTGCCAGCAGCTTACTGGGACAGAACTATGGCTACACCTTC,CASSLLGQNYGYTF
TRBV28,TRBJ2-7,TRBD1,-,TGTGCCAGCAGTTTCGCAGGGGGCCAACCGGGCGCCTACGAGCAGTACTTC,CASSFAGGQPGAYEQYF
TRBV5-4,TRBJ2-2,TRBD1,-,TGTGCCAGCAGCCTTGAAATATCCGACAGGGGGCGCCGGGAGCTGTTTTTT,CASSLEISDRGRRELFF
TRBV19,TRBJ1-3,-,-,TGTGCCAGTACTACCCTGGGGCCAGGGTCTGGAAACACCATATATTTT,CASTTLGPGSGNTIYF
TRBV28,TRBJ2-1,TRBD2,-,TGTGCCAGCAGTCTCCCCCTAGCGGGAGCTGGGAACAATGAGCAGTTCTTC,CASSLPLAGAGNNEQFF
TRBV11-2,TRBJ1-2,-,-,TGTGCCAGCAGCTTTGACCTGGGGGCAGGGTATGGCTACACCTTC,CASSFDLGAGYGYTF
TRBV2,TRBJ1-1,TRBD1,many,TGTGCCAGCAGTGTGGGACAGGCGAACACTGAAGCTTTCTTT,CASSVGQANTEAFF
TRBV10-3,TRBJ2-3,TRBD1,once,TGTGCCATCAGTGAGTTGAAGACAGGGGCGACAGATACGCAGTATTTT,CAISELKTGATDTQYF
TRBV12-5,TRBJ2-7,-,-,TGTGCTAGTGGTTTAGCCTCAAAGACAGGCCGAGGGGTGTACGAGCAGTACTTC,CASGLASKTGRGVYEQYF
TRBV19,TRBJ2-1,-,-,TGTGCCACAAAACAGTACAATGAGCAGTTCTTC,CATKQYNEQFF